This passage covers 7 T cell receptor beta chains from one sample sequenced in a study of primary melanoma T cells and metastatic recurrence. The table came from immunoSEQ multiplex PCR; TCRdb's copy has only in-frame clones and leaves some out. The sample carries 290 or so clones, 90% recorded once. Specimen: melanoma tumor tissue. These receptors were taken from a human donor with melanoma.

The chain combines TRBV4-2 with TRBJ2-3, with TRBD1 identical over 7 bases. J gave up 2 bases and V 4 bases, and 6 bases lay outside the gene matches. The V gene's germline CDR1 is LGHNA and CDR2 YNFKEQ. CDR3 length: 15 amino acids. CDR3 protein: CASSPTGLTTDTQYF. CDR3 nucleotides: TGTGCCAGCAGCCCGACAGGGCTTACCACAGATACGCAGTATTTT.

The chain carries TRBV19 and TRBJ1-4, with TRBD1 matching 9 bases. J was trimmed by 7 bases and V by 8 bases; bases with no gene match: 11. The CDR3 sequence is 15 residues long. The germline V gene encodes CDR1 LNHDA and CDR2 SQIVND (reference sequence). CDR3 loop: CASRDGQGLSEKLFF. The DNA for the CDR3 is TGTGCCAGTCGAGATGGACAGGGGCTGAGTGAAAAACTGTTTTTT.

In its sample, this clone was seen a few times. J is TRBJ2-7 and V is TRBV6-8; weak D call: TRBD1 (6 bases). This CDR3 spans 16 amino acids. Germline CDR1 MNHGY, CDR2 SAAAGT. Trimming stripped 5 bases from V and 0 bases from J, with 17 bases between. CDR3 in DNA: TGTGCCAGCAGTCCGCGGAGAGGGGGAAGCTCCTACGAGCAGTACTTC. Protein sequence: CASSPRRGGSSYEQYF.

The chain links TRBV6-8 to TRBJ2-3; D unresolved. The V gene lost 10 bases and the J gene lost 4 bases, with 18 bases spanning the gap. CDR1 is MNHGY and CDR2 is SAAAGT in the germline V gene. This CDR3 contains 14 residues. CDR3 protein: CAIRETDRADTQYF. CDR3 nucleotide sequence: TGTGCCATCAGAGAGACTGACCGAGCAGATACGCAGTATTTT.

To note about this clone: One end of the junction does not line up with germline, which may come from a read error. The chain has TRBV18 and TRBJ2-7; either TRBD1 or TRBD2 may supply D (5 bases each). There are 13 residues in the CDR3. Per the germline V gene, CDR1 is KGHSH and CDR2 is LQKENI. The CDR3 here is CASSQSEGFDQDF. As DNA, the CDR3 is TGTGCCAGCTCCCAGTCCGAGGGGTTTGATCAGGACTTC.

The gene calls are TRBV19 and TRBJ2-5; no reliable D call. Trimming removed 5 bases from V and 0 bases from J, with 10 bases in between. Germline V lookup: CDR1 LNHDA, CDR2 SQIVND (reference sequence). The CDR3 totals 14 residues. In nucleotides, the CDR3 is TGTGCCAGTAGTTCGACACTTTACCAAGAGACCCAGTACTTC. Translation: CASSSTLYQETQYF.

This chain joins TRBV11-3 and TRBJ1-3; no firm D call. Germline-derived CDR1 and CDR2 are SGHNT and YENEEA. V was clipped by 5 bases and J by 2 bases, with 10 bases between them. This CDR3 comprises 14 residues. This chain's CDR3 is CASSPRGPGNTIYF. Written as DNA, the CDR3 is TGTGCCAGCAGCCCGAGAGGGCCTGGAAACACCATATATTTT.